This paragraph covers one TCR beta chain sequence. Its antigen is undetermined. The CDR3 length is 15 residues. Germline V CDR1 and CDR2: SGHVS, FNYEAQ. V was clipped by 4 bases and J by 2 bases, with 15 bases between them. TCRdb re-analysed the reads in MiXCR, keeping a single row per CDR3 protein. The sample holds under 50,000 distinct CDR3 sequences, about a fifth seen once. The record originates from a study of T cell repertoires in cytomegalovirus infection. At the level of the study: Indications came from public TCR beta signatures; they pointed to CMV infection and to a matching HLA type.

Whole-study results and caveats: Dominating the ex vivo response were HLA-C-restricted CMV-specific TCR beta clonotypes.

The TCR was taken from a human donor in good health (CMV status not recorded). Some clones in this sample may be carry-over from other donors' samples. The material was CD8+ T cells from cultured PBMCs, obtained from culture after CMV antigen stimulation. This chain connects TRBV7-6 to TRBJ2-7; perhaps D is TRBD1 or TRBD2 (5 bases each). The DNA for the CDR3 is TGTGCCAGCAGCTCGGCCGGGACCCGTGCCTACGAGCAGTACTTC. Protein sequence: CASSSAGTRAYEQYF. The whole variable domain, filled in from reference TRBV7-6 and TRBJ2-7, reads GAGVSQSPRYKVTKRGQDVALRCDPISGHVSLYWYRQALGQGPEFLTYFNYEAQQDKSGLPNDRFSAERPEGSISTLTIQRTEQRDSAMYRCASSSAGTRAYEQYFGPGTRLTVT.